The clone carrying this TCR beta chain was seen at least ten times. Its specificity is unknown. The draw of peripheral blood yielded 8.5 to 10 milliliters from each donor. The sample originates from a study of blood T cells in healthy people across ages. General study points: Age advanced and TCR beta diversity per million T cells fell, roughly linearly.

Sample-barcoded 5' priming and a J-beta primer mix drove a second PCR of roughly 7 to 11 cycles. Each CDR3 protein gets one entry after TCRdb re-called the 5' RACE reads with MiXCR. The table shows about 290,000 distinct CDR3 sequences, with less than 30% occurring only once. With V trimmed by 3 bases and J by 4 bases, 8 bases remained unmatched. This CDR3 is built from 15 residues. Germline CDR1 is SQVTM and CDR2 is ANQGSEA. V and J are TRBV29-1 and TRBJ2-5, with 10 bases lining up with TRBD2. The sequence was obtained from a woman aged 65 to 85 in good health. The sequenced sample consisted of blood. In DNA form, the CDR3 reads TGCAGCGTTGATCGGCTAGCGGGAGTCGGAGAGACCCAGTACTTC. Translation gives CSVDRLAGVGETQYF.